This TCR beta chain originates from a study of blood T cell repertoires in COVID-19. The CDR3 loop spans 15 amino acids. Germline CDR1 is MNHEY and CDR2 is SVGEGT. Trimming took 6 bases from V and 6 from J; bases not matched to a gene: 10. In the original workflow: Nucleated cell number was recorded as an estimate derived from reference gene primer amplification. The method was immunoSEQ multiplex PCR; TCRdb's version includes in-frame clones alone and lacks a portion of them. V, J and clone size are taken as reported in that table, and D and trimming were inferred from the DNA itself. The sample lists about 7,800 clones, around 88% occurring once.

V is TRBV6-2 or TRBV6-3 and J is TRBJ2-1; 8 positions match TRBD2. The TCR comes from a woman aged 60-70 years with active COVID-19. Material: peripheral blood. The CDR3 nucleotides are TGTGCCAGCAGCCGACCGGGACTAGTCGGCAATGAGCAGTTCTTC. Protein: CASSRPGLVGNEQFF.